Each of the 9 T cell receptor beta chains below was sequenced from the same sample in a study of T cell repertoires in cytomegalovirus infection. Each CDR3 protein gets one entry after TCRdb re-called the reads with MiXCR. Here the sample spans around 630,000 distinct CDR3 sequences, approximately 24% being singletons. Sequenced: CD8+ T cells from PBMCs. These TCRs come from a human donor in good health (CMV status not recorded). Some clones in this sample may be carry-over from other donors' samples.

This clonotype was seen a few times. The V and J genes are TRBV27 and TRBJ2-2; 10 nucleotides align to TRBD2. V lost 7 bases and J lost 4; bases outside the gene matches: 18. From germline, CDR1 is MNHEY and CDR2 SMNVEV (reference sequence). There are 19 residues in the CDR3. The CDR3 loop is CASNSISSIAGGITGELFF. The CDR3 region has the DNA TGTGCCAGCAACTCAATTTCGTCTATAGCGGGGGGCATCACCGGGGAGCTGTTTTTT.

The chain joins TRBV6-4 to TRBJ2-1, with 7 positions matching TRBD1. Germline lookup yields CDR1 MRHNA and CDR2 SNTAGT. V lost 6 bases to trimming and J lost 3 bases; unmatched junction nucleotides: 8. The CDR3 sequence is 15 residues long. CDR3 region: CASSLWAGGYNEQFF. The CDR3 region has the DNA TGTGCCAGCAGCCTATGGGCAGGGGGCTACAATGAGCAGTTCTTC.

A remark on this clonotype: This clone may be a read error of a much larger clone one base away. The chain carries TRBV11-2 and TRBJ2-1, with 12 bases fitting TRBD2. This CDR3 contains 15 residues. CDR1 SGHAT and CDR2 FQNNGV come from the germline V gene. This chain's CDR3 is CANSLWTSGANEQFF. CDR3 DNA sequence: TGTGCCAACAGCCTCTGGACTAGCGGGGCCAATGAGCAGTTCTTC.

This clonotype was picked up a small number of times. The chain is built from TRBV6-6 and TRBJ2-7; D possibly corresponds to TRBD2 (6 bases). The CDR3 runs to 13 residues. Germline CDR1 MNHNY, CDR2 SVGAGI (reference sequence). V lost 8 bases and J 3 bases, leaving 14 bases between the germline ends. Here the CDR3 reads CASGRGEVYEQYV. CDR3 DNA sequence: TGTGCCAGCGGACGTGGGGAGGTCTACGAGCAGTACGTC.

The chain has TRBV24-1 and TRBJ2-1, with D tentatively TRBD2 (6 bases). The germline V gene encodes CDR1 KGHDR and CDR2 SFDVKD. The CDR3 runs 16 residues. Trimming shortened V by 0 bases and J by 2 bases, and 10 bases separated the two germline ends. CDR3 amino acids: CATSDLQGGTYNEQFF. CDR3 DNA: TGTGCCACCAGTGATTTGCAGGGAGGAACCTACAATGAGCAGTTCTTC.

The chain employs TRBV28 and TRBJ2-7; 9 bases map to TRBD2. The V and J ends lost 4 bases and 2 bases, in that order; junction bases with no gene match: 12. The length of the CDR3 is 17 residues. From germline, CDR1 is MDHEN and CDR2 SYDVKM. In nucleotides, the CDR3 is TGTGCCAGCAGTTCCCTAGTGTCAGCGGGGGGTCCCTACGAGCAGTACGTC. Translation: CASSSLVSAGGPYEQYV.

This clonotype was picked up many times. V and J are TRBV7-9 and TRBJ1-2; 8 bases map to TRBD1. Germline-derived CDR1 and CDR2 are SEHNR and FQNEAQ (reference sequence). Trimming at V came to 6 bases and at J to 3 bases, leaving 3 bases not matched to a gene. The CDR3 runs to 13 residues. The CDR3 nucleotides are TGTGCCAGCAGTCACAGGGGGGACTATGGCTACACCTTC. This translates into CASSHRGDYGYTF.

The V and J genes are TRBV28 and TRBJ1-2, with 8 positions matching TRBD1. There are 14 residues in the CDR3. Germline trimming cut 8 bases from V and 4 bases from J; bases unmatched to any gene: 9. Germline CDR1 is MDHEN and CDR2 is SYDVKM. The CDR3 sequence: CASEGGQAIYGYTF. The CDR3 DNA is TGTGCCAGCGAGGGGGGACAGGCGATCTATGGCTACACCTTC.

This clonotype showed up many times. The chain carries TRBV7-8 and TRBJ2-5; tentatively, D is TRBD2 (5 bases). From germline, CDR1 is SGHVS and CDR2 FQNEAQ. V gave up 2 bases and J gave up 2 bases, with 12 bases separating them. The CDR3 is 15 amino acids. The CDR3 DNA reads as TGTGCCAGCAGCTTATCGGGATATCTACAAGAGACCCAGTACTTC. It encodes CASSLSGYLQETQYF.